The clone carrying this T cell receptor beta chain has a handful of counts. Its antigen is not known. The sample belongs to a study of T-cell memory formation after mild COVID-19. Study findings and constraints: Later expanders leaned CD4+, whereas day 15 to 85 contracting clones were balanced CD4/CD8.

TCRdb re-analysed the 5' RACE reads in MiXCR, keeping a single row per CDR3 protein. Among a few hundred thousand distinct CDR3 sequences, about a sixth were seen once, and the ten largest hold approximately 25%. The germline CDR1 and CDR2 sequences are LGHNA and YNFKEQ. The germline V and J ends were trimmed by 1 base and 2 bases, with 10 bases remaining between them. The CDR3 runs to 15 residues. Sequencing was carried out using PBMCs or a T cell subset sorted from them (not recorded which). The TCR was taken from a man in his late teens or twenties who had mild COVID-19 (a few samples of this study predate the infection). Cell type and time point are not known. The V call is TRBV4-2, the J call TRBJ2-3, with unresolved D. The DNA of the CDR3 is TGTGCCAGCAGCCAAGTTAAGGGCCACACAGATACGCAGTATTTT. Its protein is CASSQVKGHTDTQYF.